What follows are 2 T cell receptor beta chains derived from one specimen sequenced in a study of T cell repertoires in cytomegalovirus infection. TCRdb passed the reads through MiXCR, listing each CDR3 protein once. The table shows about 900,000 distinct CDR3 sequences, with roughly 30% occurring only once. Antigens of these TCRs are unknown. This specimen consisted of cultured CD8+ T cells from PBMCs, obtained from culture after CMV antigen stimulation. The receptors originated from a human donor in good health (CMV status not recorded). Some clones in this sample may be carry-over from other donors' samples.

The DNA of the CDR3 is TGCAGTGCTATCGATAGCAGACTTAGCACAGATACGCAGTATTTT. This gives the protein CSAIDSRLSTDTQYF. The V and J genes are TRBV20-1 and TRBJ2-3; D is undetermined. The germline V gene encodes CDR1 DFQATT and CDR2 SNEGSKA (reference sequence). The germline V and J ends were trimmed by 4 bases and 0 bases, with 14 bases remaining between them. The CDR3 extends over 15 amino acids.

This clonotype was detected many times. At one end the junction does not follow the germline gene, possibly because of a read error. The chain links TRBV7-6 to TRBJ2-2; 7 bases line up with TRBD2. The CDR3 spans 13 residues. The germline gives CDR1 SGHVS, CDR2 FNYEAQ. The CDR3 DNA reads as TGTGCTAGCAGCCCCGGGGGGACCGGGGAGCTGTTTTTT. It is translated as CASSPGGTGELFF.